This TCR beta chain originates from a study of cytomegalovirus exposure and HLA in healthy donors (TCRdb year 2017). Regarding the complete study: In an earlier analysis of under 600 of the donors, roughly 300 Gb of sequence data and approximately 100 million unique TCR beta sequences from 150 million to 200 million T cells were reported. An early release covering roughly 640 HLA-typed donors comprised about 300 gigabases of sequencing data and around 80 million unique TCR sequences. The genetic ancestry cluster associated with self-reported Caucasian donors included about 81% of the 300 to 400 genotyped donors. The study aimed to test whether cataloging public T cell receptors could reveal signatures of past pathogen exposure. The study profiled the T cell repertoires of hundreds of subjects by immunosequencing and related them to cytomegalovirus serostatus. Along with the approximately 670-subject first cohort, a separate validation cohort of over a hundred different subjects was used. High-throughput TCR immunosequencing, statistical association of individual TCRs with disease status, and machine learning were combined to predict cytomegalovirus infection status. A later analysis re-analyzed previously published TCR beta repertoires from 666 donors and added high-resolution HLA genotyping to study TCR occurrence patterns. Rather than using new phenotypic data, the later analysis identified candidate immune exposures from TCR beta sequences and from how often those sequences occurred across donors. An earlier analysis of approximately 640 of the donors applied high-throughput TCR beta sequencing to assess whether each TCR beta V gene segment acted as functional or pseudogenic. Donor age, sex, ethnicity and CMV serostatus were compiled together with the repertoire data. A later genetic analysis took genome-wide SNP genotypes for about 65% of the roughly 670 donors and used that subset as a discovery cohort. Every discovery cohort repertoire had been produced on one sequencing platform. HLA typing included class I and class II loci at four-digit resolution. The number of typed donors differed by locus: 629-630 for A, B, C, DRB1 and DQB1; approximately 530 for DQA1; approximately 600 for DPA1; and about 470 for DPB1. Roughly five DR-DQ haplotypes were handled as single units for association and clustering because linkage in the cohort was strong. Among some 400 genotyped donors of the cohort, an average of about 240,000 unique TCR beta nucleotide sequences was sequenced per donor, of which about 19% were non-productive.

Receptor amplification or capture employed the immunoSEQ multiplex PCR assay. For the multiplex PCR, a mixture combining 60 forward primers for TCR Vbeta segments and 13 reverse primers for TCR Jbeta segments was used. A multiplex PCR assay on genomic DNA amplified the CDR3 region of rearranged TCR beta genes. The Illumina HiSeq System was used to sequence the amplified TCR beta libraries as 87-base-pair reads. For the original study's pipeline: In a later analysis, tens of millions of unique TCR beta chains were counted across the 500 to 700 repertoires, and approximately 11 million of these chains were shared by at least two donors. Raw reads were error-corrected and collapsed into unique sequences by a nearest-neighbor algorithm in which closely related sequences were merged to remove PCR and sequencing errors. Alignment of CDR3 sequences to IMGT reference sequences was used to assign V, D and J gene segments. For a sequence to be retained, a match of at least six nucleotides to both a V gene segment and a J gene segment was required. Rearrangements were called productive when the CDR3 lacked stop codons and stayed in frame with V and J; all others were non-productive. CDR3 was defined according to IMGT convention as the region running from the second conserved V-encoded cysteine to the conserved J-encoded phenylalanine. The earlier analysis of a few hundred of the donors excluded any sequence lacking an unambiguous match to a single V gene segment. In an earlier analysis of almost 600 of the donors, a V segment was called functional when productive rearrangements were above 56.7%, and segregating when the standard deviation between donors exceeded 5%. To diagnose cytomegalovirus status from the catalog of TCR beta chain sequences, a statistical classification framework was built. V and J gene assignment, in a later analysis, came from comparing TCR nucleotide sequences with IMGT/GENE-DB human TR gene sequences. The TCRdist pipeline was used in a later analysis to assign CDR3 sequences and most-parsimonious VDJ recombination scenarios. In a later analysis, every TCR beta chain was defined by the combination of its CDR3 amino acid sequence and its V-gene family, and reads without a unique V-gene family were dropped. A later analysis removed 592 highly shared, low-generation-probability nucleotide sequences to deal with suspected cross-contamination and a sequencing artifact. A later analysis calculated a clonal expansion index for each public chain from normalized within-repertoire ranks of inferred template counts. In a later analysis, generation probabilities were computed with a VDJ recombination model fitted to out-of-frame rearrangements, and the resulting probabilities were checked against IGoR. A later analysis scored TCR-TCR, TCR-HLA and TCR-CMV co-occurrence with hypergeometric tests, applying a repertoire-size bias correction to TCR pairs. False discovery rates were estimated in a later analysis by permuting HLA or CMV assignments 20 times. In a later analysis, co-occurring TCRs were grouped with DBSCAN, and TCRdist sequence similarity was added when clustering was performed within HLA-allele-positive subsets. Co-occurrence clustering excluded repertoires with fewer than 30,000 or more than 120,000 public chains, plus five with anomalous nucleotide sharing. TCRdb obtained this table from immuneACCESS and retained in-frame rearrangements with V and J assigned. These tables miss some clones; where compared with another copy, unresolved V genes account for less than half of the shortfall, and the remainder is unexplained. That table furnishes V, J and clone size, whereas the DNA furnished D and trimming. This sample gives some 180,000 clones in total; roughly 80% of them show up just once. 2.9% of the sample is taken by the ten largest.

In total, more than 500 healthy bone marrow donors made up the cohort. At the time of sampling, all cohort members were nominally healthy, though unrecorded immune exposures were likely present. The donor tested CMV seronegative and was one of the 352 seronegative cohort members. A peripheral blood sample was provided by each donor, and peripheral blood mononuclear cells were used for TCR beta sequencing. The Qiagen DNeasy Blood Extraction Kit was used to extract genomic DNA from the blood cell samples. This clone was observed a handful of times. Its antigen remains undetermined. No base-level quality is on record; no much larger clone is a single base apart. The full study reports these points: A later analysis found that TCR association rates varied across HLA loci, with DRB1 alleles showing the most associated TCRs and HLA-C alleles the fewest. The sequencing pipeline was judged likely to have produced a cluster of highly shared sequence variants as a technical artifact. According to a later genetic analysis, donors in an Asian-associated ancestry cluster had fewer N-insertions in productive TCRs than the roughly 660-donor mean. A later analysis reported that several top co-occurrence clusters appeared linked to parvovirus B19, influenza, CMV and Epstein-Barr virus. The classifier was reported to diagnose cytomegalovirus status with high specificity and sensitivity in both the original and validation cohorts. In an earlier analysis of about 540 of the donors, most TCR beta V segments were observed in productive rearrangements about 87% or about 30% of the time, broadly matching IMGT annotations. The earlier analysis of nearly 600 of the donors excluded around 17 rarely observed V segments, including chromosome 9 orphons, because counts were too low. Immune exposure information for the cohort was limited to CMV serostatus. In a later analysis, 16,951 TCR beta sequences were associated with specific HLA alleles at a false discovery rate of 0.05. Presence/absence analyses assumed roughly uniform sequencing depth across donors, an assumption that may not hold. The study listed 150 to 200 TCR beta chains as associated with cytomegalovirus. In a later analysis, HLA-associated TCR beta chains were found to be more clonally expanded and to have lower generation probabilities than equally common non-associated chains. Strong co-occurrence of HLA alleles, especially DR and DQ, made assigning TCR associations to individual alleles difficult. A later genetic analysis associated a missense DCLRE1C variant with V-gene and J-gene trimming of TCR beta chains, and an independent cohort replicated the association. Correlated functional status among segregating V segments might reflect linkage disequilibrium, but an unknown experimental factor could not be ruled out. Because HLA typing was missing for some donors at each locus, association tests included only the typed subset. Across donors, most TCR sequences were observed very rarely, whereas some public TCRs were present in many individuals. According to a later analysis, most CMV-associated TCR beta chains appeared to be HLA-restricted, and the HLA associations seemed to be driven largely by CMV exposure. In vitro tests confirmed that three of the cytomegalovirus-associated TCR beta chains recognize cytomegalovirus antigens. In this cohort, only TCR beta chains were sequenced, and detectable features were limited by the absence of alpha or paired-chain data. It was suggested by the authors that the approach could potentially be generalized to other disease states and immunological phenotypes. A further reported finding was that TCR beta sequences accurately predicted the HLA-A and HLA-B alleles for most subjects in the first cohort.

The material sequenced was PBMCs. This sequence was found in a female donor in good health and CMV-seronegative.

The DNA sequence is as follows: TGTGCCAGCAAGAACGGACAGAGGCAAGGCTACACCTTC. This codes for CASKNGQRQGYTF. The chain was built from TRBV6-5 and TRBJ1-2; 6 matching bases give a weak D call of TRBD1. Counted from cysteine to phenylalanine, this CDR3 has 13 amino acids. The CDR3 DNA has 39 bases and is translated from base 1. The junction carries 17 bases between V and J, which are trimmed by 7 bases and 8 bases respectively. Via the germline V gene, CDR1 is MNHEY and CDR2 SVGAGI.